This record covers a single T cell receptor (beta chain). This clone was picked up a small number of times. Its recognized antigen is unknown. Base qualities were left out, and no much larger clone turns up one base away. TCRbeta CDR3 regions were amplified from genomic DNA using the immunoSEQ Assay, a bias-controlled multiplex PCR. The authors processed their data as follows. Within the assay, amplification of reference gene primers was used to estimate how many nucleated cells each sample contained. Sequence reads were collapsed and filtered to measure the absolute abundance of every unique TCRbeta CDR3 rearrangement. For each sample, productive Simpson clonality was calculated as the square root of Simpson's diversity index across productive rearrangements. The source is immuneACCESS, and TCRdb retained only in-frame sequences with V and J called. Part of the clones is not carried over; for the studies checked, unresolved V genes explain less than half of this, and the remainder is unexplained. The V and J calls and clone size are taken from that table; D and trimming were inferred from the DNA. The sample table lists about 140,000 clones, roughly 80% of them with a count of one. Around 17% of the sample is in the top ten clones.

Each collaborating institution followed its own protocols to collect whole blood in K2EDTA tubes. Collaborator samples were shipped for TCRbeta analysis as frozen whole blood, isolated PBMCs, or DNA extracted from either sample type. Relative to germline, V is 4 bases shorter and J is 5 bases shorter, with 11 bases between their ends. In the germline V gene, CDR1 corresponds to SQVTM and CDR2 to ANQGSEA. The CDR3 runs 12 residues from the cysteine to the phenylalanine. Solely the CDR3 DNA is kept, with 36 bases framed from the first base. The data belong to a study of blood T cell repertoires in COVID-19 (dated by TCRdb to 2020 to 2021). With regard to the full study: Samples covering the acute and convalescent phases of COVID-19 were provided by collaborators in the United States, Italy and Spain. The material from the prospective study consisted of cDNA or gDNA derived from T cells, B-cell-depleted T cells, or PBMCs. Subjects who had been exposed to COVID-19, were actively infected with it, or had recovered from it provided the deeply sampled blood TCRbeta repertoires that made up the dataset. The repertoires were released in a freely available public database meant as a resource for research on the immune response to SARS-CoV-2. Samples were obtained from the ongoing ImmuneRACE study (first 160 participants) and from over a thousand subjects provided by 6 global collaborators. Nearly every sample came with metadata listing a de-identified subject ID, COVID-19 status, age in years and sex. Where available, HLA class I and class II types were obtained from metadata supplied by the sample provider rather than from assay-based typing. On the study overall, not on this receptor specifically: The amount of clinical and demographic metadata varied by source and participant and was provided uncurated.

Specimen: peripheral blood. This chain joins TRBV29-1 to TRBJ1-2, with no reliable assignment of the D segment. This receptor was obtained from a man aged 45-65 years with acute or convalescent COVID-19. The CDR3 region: CSVGQVEYGYTF. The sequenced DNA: TGCAGCGTTGGCCAGGTCGAATATGGCTACACCTTC.